The sample holds many counts of the clone carrying this T cell receptor beta chain. The antigen remains undetermined. MiXCR, applied by TCRdb to the reads, yields one record per CDR3 protein. The sample contains about 340,000 distinct CDR3 sequences, 29% of which appear only once. The CDR3 contains 16 residues. V dropped 6 bases and J dropped 0 bases, with 17 bases sitting between them. This entry belongs to a study of T cell repertoires in cytomegalovirus infection. Background on the study: It was the public TCR beta signatures that indicated both CMV infection and matching HLA type. General study points: Clonotype analysis showed dominance of the ex vivo response by HLA-C-restricted CMV-specific TCR beta clonotypes.

This rearrangement joins TRBV12-3 or TRBV12-4 to TRBJ2-5; D tentatively reads TRBD1 or TRBD2 (5 bases each). Sequenced here: cultured PBMCs, sampled from culture after CMV antigen stimulation. This clonotype was sampled from a human donor in good health (CMV status not recorded). Some clones in this sample may be carry-over from other donors' samples. The CDR3 nucleotides read TGTGCCAGCAGGTTAAAAGGGACCTCGTACCAAGAGACCCAGTACTTC. Residues: CASRLKGTSYQETQYF.